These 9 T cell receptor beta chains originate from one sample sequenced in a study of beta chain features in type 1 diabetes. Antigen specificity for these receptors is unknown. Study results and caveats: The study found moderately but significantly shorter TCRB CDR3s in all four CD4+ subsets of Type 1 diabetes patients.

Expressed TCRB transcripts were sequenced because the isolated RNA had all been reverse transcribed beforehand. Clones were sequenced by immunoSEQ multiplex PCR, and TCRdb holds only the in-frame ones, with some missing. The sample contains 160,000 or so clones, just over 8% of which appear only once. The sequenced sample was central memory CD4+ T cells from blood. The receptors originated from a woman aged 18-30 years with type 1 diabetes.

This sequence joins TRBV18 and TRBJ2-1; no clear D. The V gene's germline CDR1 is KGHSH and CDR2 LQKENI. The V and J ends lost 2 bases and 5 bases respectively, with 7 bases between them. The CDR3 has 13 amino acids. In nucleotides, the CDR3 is TGTGCCAGCTCACCAAACAGTAACAATGAGCAGTTCTTC. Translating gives CASSPNSNNEQFF.

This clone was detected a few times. In nucleotides, the CDR3 is TGTGCCAGCAGCCTGGGACAGGTCGTTGGGTATGGCTACACCTTC. Protein: CASSLGQVVGYGYTF. The chain has TRBV2 and TRBJ1-2, with 8 bases matching TRBD1. CDR1 SNHLY and CDR2 FYNNEI come from the germline V gene. V dropped 6 bases and J dropped 5; count of bases not matched to a gene: 11. The CDR3 extends over 15 amino acids.

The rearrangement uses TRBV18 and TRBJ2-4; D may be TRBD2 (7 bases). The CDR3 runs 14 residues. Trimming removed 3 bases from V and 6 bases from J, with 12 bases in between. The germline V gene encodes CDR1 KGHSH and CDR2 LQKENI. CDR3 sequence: CASSPRGGANIQYF. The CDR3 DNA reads TGTGCCAGCTCACCCCGAGGGGGGGCAAACATTCAGTACTTC.

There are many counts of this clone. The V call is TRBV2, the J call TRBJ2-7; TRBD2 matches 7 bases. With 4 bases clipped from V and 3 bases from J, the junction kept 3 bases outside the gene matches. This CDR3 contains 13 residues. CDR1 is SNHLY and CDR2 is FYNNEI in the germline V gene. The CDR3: CASSAGGLYEQYF. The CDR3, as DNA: TGTGCCAGCAGTGCGGGAGGACTCTACGAGCAGTACTTC. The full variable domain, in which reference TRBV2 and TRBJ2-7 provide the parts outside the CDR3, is EPEVTQTPSHQVTQMGQEVILRCVPISNHLYFYWYRQILGQKVEFLVSFYNNEISEKSEIFDDQFSVERPDGSNFTLKIRSTKLEDSAMYFCASSAGGLYEQYFGPGTRLTVT.

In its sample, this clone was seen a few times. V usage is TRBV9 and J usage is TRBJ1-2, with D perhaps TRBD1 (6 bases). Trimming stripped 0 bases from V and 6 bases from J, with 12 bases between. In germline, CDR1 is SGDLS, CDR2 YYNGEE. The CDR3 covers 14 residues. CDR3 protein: CASSVGTGSHGYTF. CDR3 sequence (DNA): TGTGCCAGCAGCGTAGGTACAGGGAGTCATGGCTACACCTTC.

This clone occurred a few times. In nucleotides, the CDR3 is TGTGCCAGCAGCCAAGTCGGGGGGGAACATGATACGCAGTATTTT. Translated: CASSQVGGEHDTQYF. The gene calls are TRBV14 and TRBJ2-3, with TRBD2 matching 8 bases. The length of the CDR3 is 15 residues. Germline V gene sequence: CDR1 SGHDN, CDR2 FVKESK. V gave up 1 base and J gave up 6 bases; unmatched junction bases: 6.

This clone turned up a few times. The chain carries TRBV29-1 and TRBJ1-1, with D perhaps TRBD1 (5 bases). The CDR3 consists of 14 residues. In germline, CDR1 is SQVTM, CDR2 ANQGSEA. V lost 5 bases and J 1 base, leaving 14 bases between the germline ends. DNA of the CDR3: TGCAGCGTTAAGGTTGCAGGGTGGAACACTGAAGCTTTCTTT. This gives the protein CSVKVAGWNTEAFF.

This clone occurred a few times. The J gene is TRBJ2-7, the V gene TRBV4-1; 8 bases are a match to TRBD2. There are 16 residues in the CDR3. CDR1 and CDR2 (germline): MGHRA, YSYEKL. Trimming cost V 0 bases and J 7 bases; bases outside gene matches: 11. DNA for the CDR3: TGCGCCAGCAGCCAAGACCCGGCGAGCGGGAGTGATGAGCAGTACTTC. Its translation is CASSQDPASGSDEQYF.

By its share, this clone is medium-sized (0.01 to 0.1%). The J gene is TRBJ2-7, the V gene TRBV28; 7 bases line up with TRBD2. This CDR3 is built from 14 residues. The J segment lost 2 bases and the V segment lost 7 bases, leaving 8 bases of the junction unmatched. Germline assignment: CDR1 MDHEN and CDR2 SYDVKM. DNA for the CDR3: TGTGCCAGCACTCTCGGACTAGTGGCCTACGAGCAGTACTTC. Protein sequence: CASTLGLVAYEQYF.